This section outlines one T cell receptor (beta chain) sequence together with its context. This entry belongs to a study of blood T cells in healthy people across ages. The V and J ends lost 4 bases and 0 bases, in that order; junction bases with no gene match: 4. The CDR3 spans 16 residues. In germline, CDR1 is SGDLS, CDR2 YYNGEE. The second PCR ran roughly 7 to 11 cycles with a sample-barcoded 5' primer and J-beta primers. TCRdb re-called the 5' RACE reads through MiXCR, storing one row per CDR3 protein. The table lists about 900,000 distinct CDR3 sequences, 45% to 50% of them singletons. The sample comprised blood. V usage is TRBV9 and J usage is TRBJ2-3, with TRBD2 matching 11 bases. The origin of this receptor is a man aged 25 to 40 in good health. The DNA of the CDR3 is TGTGCCAGCAGCATTAGCGGGGGGGCTAGCACAGATACGCAGTATTTT. Residues: CASSISGGASTDTQYF.